This entry lists 21 T cell receptor beta chains sequenced from one sample in a study of patients and donors after allogeneic stem cell transplantation. TCRdb analysed the RT-PCR reads with MiXCR anew, one entry per CDR3 protein. The table includes 900,000 to 1,000,000 distinct CDR3 sequences, around 17% detected once. Sequencing was done on a sample of blood, either unsorted or a sorted T cell fraction (not recorded which). All receptors come from a human donor who was either an allogeneic HSCT recipient or a stem cell or donor lymphocyte infusion donor (not recorded which). It is not recorded whose cells these are; they may come from a transplant donor.

The chain uses TRBV15 and TRBJ2-2; D is possibly TRBD1 or TRBD2 (5 bases each). The CDR3 runs to 14 residues. The V gene's germline CDR1 is LNHNV and CDR2 YYDKDF (reference sequence). Trimming cost V 4 bases and J 3 bases, with 9 bases left between them. The CDR3 DNA reads as TGTGCCACCAGCATAGGGACCGACACCGGGGAGCTGTTTTTT. Translation gives CATSIGTDTGELFF.

The chain uses TRBV6-1 and TRBJ1-1; 8 bases are a match to TRBD1. Germline trimming cut 4 bases from V and 3 bases from J; bases unmatched to any gene: 16. Germline V gene data show CDR1 as MNHNS and CDR2 as SASEGT. This CDR3 spans 18 amino acids. The CDR3 reads CASSVRQGSRLLYTEAFF. As DNA, the CDR3 is TGTGCCAGCAGTGTGCGACAGGGGAGTCGGCTTTTGTACACTGAAGCTTTCTTT.

The chain couples TRBV12-3 or TRBV12-4 to TRBJ2-1; D unresolved. There are 11 residues in the CDR3. Trimming left V 5 bases short and J 12 bases short, with 11 bases between. The CDR3 nucleotides read TGTGCCAGCAGTACCTGGTGGGGGCAGTTCTTC. The encoded protein is CASSTWWGQFF.

The rearrangement uses TRBV20-1 and TRBJ2-2, with D unclear. V lost 3 bases and J 4 bases, leaving 3 bases between the germline ends. This CDR3 contains 11 residues. Germline CDR1 DFQATT, CDR2 SNEGSKA (reference sequence). The CDR3 loop is CSASTTGELFF. The CDR3 DNA reads as TGCAGTGCTAGTACCACCGGGGAGCTGTTTTTT.

This clonotype was counted only a few times. CDR3 protein: CASTSGTGPSGLLFF. The CDR3 nucleotides are TGTGCCAGCACCTCCGGGACAGGGCCCTCCGGGCTGCTGTTTTTT. V and J are TRBV12-3 or TRBV12-4 and TRBJ2-2, with 9 bases fitting TRBD1. The CDR3 consists of 15 residues. V lost 7 bases and J lost 13; bases outside the gene matches: 16.

V and J are TRBV20-1 and TRBJ1-1; tentatively, D is TRBD1 (6 bases). Germline V lookup: CDR1 DFQATT, CDR2 SNEGSKA (reference sequence). This CDR3 spans 12 amino acids. Trimming stripped 6 bases from V and 7 bases from J, with 15 bases between. The CDR3 DNA reads as TGCAGTGCGCGAGCGGGGGCCCATGAAGCTTTCTTT. Its translation: CSARAGAHEAFF.

This clonotype was detected a few times. V is TRBV25-1 and J is TRBJ2-1; D perhaps matches TRBD1 (6 bases). The V and J ends lost 4 bases and 2 bases respectively, with 15 bases between them. This CDR3 is 16 amino acids long. CDR1 MGHDK and CDR2 SYGVNS come from the germline V gene. The CDR3 nucleotides read TGTGCCAGCAGTGGCAAACGACAGGTTCCCTACAATGAGCAGTTCTTC. This codes for CASSGKRQVPYNEQFF.

The rearrangement joins TRBV6-5 to TRBJ1-2; no reliable D call. Germline CDR1 and CDR2: MNHEY and SVGAGI. V lost 0 bases, J lost 8 bases, and 16 bases lay in between. The CDR3 runs to 15 residues. The CDR3 DNA sequence: TGTGCCAGCAGTTACTCGTTACCAGGTCTAACCGGCTACACCTTC. Residues: CASSYSLPGLTGYTF.

This clonotype has only a few counts. The rearrangement uses TRBV19 and TRBJ2-7, with D hard to call. V dropped 1 base and J dropped 2 bases, with 9 bases sitting between them. The CDR3 spans 14 residues. CDR1 LNHDA and CDR2 SQIVND come from the germline V gene (reference sequence). CDR3 amino acids: CASSIGGSAYEQYF. The CDR3 DNA sequence: TGTGCCAGTAGTATAGGGGGATCAGCCTACGAGCAGTACTTC.

The chain has TRBV19 and TRBJ1-2; possible D gene TRBD1, 6 bases. V lost 4 bases and J lost 3, with 12 bases in between. The V gene's germline CDR1 is LNHDA and CDR2 SQIVND (reference sequence). The CDR3 consists of 14 residues. CDR3 sequence (DNA): TGTGCCAGTAGTAACCGCACAGGGTACTATGGCTACACCTTC. Amino acids: CASSNRTGYYGYTF.

V and J are TRBV27 and TRBJ2-3, with D unresolved. The CDR3 sequence is 19 residues long. Germline CDR1 and CDR2: MNHEY and SMNVEV (reference sequence). V was trimmed by 3 bases and J by 2 bases, leaving 24 bases between them. The CDR3 region has the DNA TGTGCCAGCAGTTTCTCGTCCCCCCGCACCCTGATCAACACAGATACGCAGTATTTT. Amino acids: CASSFSSPRTLINTDTQYF.

V and J are TRBV4-1 and TRBJ2-1; 7 positions agree with TRBD2. This CDR3 region has 17 residues. CDR1 is MGHRA, CDR2 YSYEKL, per germline. V gave up 2 bases and J gave up 5 bases; unmatched junction bases: 12. The DNA of the CDR3 is TGCGCCAGCAGCCAAATGTTAAGGGCTAGCGGAAACAATGAGCAGTTCTTC. It translates to CASSQMLRASGNNEQFF.

The chain uses TRBV19 and TRBJ1-1; D is unresolved. CDR1 and CDR2 (germline): LNHDA, SQIVND (reference sequence). The CDR3 loop spans 14 amino acids. Trimming stripped 3 bases from V and 4 bases from J, with 12 bases between. Written as DNA, the CDR3 is TGTGCCAGTAGTATTTACGGTCCCTTCACTGAAGCTTTCTTT. Translated, it gives CASSIYGPFTEAFF. Looking up the rest from reference TRBV19 and TRBJ1-1 gives the full variable domain: DGGITQSPKYLFRKEGQNVTLSCEQNLNHDAMYWYRQDPGQGLRLIYYSQIVNDFQKGDIAEGYSVSREKKESFPLTVTSAQKNPTAFYLCASSIYGPFTEAFFGQGTRLTVV.

This clonotype was seen repeatedly, ten times or more. The J gene is TRBJ1-1, the V gene TRBV12-3 or TRBV12-4; 9 positions match TRBD1. CDR3 length: 13 amino acids. V shed 6 bases and J 5 bases; nucleotides not matched to a gene: 4. This CDR3 reads CASSWDRVTEAFF. The CDR3 bases are TGTGCCAGCAGCTGGGACAGGGTAACTGAAGCTTTCTTT.

The chain links TRBV29-1 to TRBJ1-1; 10 bases line up with TRBD1. The germline V gene has CDR1 SQVTM and CDR2 ANQGSEA. Unmatched junction bases numbered 13, after V lost 2 bases and J lost 7 bases. CDR3 size: 16 residues. The CDR3 coding sequence is TGCAGCGTTGAACCCCGGACAGGGGGATTGAACGGTGAAGCTTTCTTT. It is translated as CSVEPRTGGLNGEAFF.

The rearrangement links TRBV6-1 to TRBJ2-2, with TRBD1 identical over 7 bases. The CDR3 is 15 residues long. The V segment lost 6 bases and the J segment 9 bases; nucleotides outside the gene matches: 13. Germline V gene data show CDR1 as MNHNS and CDR2 as SASEGT. The CDR3 spells CASRDRTGWLRELFF. The CDR3 DNA reads as TGTGCCAGCAGGGACAGGACTGGCTGGTTGCGGGAGCTGTTTTTT.

The V and J genes are TRBV7-9 and TRBJ2-7, with 9 nucleotides matching TRBD2. Germline-derived CDR1 and CDR2 are SEHNR and FQNEAQ (reference sequence). The J segment lost 10 bases and the V segment lost 5 bases, leaving 12 bases of the junction unmatched. The length of the CDR3 is 14 residues. The CDR3 here is CASSPSVAGVYQYF. Written as DNA, the CDR3 is TGTGCCAGCAGCCCCAGTGTAGCGGGAGTTTACCAGTACTTC.

The chain recombines TRBV27 with TRBJ2-7; no clear D gene. V was cut by 3 bases and J by 0 bases, with 6 bases left in between. This CDR3 is built from 13 residues. The germline CDR1 and CDR2 sequences are MNHEY and SMNVEV (reference sequence). The CDR3 region is CASSFTASYEQYF. The CDR3 DNA follows: TGTGCCAGCAGTTTTACAGCCTCCTACGAGCAGTACTTC.

For the CDR3, the DNA is TGTGCCAGCAGCTTAGGAGGCGGCCCCGAGCAGTACTTC. This sequence encodes CASSLGGGPEQYF. The chain couples TRBV7-2 to TRBJ2-7; D unresolved. The germline V gene has CDR1 SGHTA and CDR2 FQGNSA. V was trimmed by 1 base and J by 6 bases, leaving 10 bases between them. This CDR3 has 13 residues.

This clonotype was seen a handful of times. The chain links TRBV7-8 to TRBJ2-3; D is unresolved. The CDR3 has 16 amino acids. Germline V gene lookup returns CDR1 SGHVS and CDR2 FQNEAQ. Trimming left V 1 base short and J 0 bases short, with 11 bases between. DNA of the CDR3: TGTGCCAGCAGCTTAGTCGTGACGCCAAGCACAGATACGCAGTATTTT. This encodes CASSLVVTPSTDTQYF.

This clonotype was detected only a few times. The gene calls are TRBV13 and TRBJ2-3; 12 bases map to TRBD2. V was pared by 5 bases and J by 4 bases, with 7 bases of the junction left unmatched. CDR1 and CDR2 (germline): PRHDT, FYEKMQ (reference sequence). The length of the CDR3 is 16 residues. This CDR3 reads CASSTRTSGESDTQYF. CDR3 DNA: TGTGCCAGCAGCACCCGGACTAGCGGGGAATCAGATACGCAGTATTTT.